This entry lists 21 T cell receptor beta chains sequenced from one sample in a study of cytomegalovirus exposure and HLA in healthy donors. The PCR made use of 60 Vbeta and 13 Jbeta primers. Some clones are missing from TCRdb's copy, which holds only in-frame ones; the method was immunoSEQ multiplex PCR. The profile shows approximately 110,000 clones, about 61% of them singletons. Sequences were obtained from PBMCs. These TCRs come from a woman in her 30s in good health and CMV-seronegative.

V is TRBV7-8 and J is TRBJ1-1, with D uncertain. Germline CDR1 is SGHVS and CDR2 is FQNEAQ. The CDR3 has 16 residues. Trimming removed 4 bases from V and 0 bases from J, with 15 bases in between. The CDR3: CASSSQSGWVNTEAFF. The CDR3 DNA reads as TGTGCCAGCAGCTCCCAATCCGGGTGGGTGAACACTGAAGCTTTCTTT.

This clone was detected only a few times. This chain uses TRBV28 with TRBJ2-1; 12 bases map to TRBD2. Trimming removed 6 bases from V and 0 bases from J; junction bases left unmatched: 12. The CDR3 runs 19 residues. Germline V gene sequence: CDR1 MDHEN, CDR2 SYDVKM. As DNA, the CDR3 is TGTGCCAGCAGCCACGCCGGGACTAGCGGGTTTCGCTCCTACAATGAGCAGTTCTTC. It yields the protein CASSHAGTSGFRSYNEQFF.

This chain joins TRBV10-3 and TRBJ1-5; tentatively, D is TRBD1 (6 bases). Per germline, CDR1 ENHRY and CDR2 SYGVKD. This CDR3 is built from 13 residues. The V end was cut by 3 bases, the J end by 5 bases, with 8 bases between. CDR3 protein: CAISEQGDQPQHF. The CDR3 bases are TGTGCCATCAGTGAACAGGGCGATCAGCCCCAGCATTTT.

The V call is TRBV28, the J call TRBJ2-2; D may be TRBD2 (5 bases). The CDR3 contains 15 residues. Germline CDR1 and CDR2: MDHEN and SYDVKM. V was cut by 7 bases and J by 0 bases, with 12 bases left in between. CDR3 nucleotide sequence: TGTGCCAGCATGGACGGGGATACGAACACCGGGGAGCTGTTTTTT. This codes for CASMDGDTNTGELFF.

The gene calls are TRBV28 and TRBJ1-5, with D perhaps TRBD1 (5 bases). Germline lookup yields CDR1 MDHEN and CDR2 SYDVKM. Trimming left V 2 bases short and J 2 bases short, with 25 bases between. The CDR3 sequence is 20 residues long. The DNA for the CDR3 is TGTGCCAGCAGTTTACTTTTCCCACAGGCGCTGTGGAGAGGCAATCAGCCCCAGCATTTT. This gives the protein CASSLLFPQALWRGNQPQHF.

The chain employs TRBV2 and TRBJ1-5, with 10 bases fitting TRBD1. Germline V CDR1 and CDR2: SNHLY, FYNNEI. This CDR3 has 15 residues. V shed 6 bases, J shed 6 bases, and the junction held 8 bases outside the gene matches. The CDR3 DNA is TGTGCCAGCAGCGGGGGACAGGGGAAGGGTCAGCCCCAGCATTTT. It yields the protein CASSGGQGKGQPQHF.

The chain combines TRBV30 with TRBJ2-5; 10 nucleotides match TRBD2. This CDR3 contains 15 residues. Trimming at V came to 3 bases and at J to 5 bases, leaving 9 bases not matched to a gene. CDR1 GTSNPN and CDR2 SVGIG come from the germline V gene (reference sequence). The CDR3 coding sequence is TGTGCCTGGAGGTCCCTAGCGGGAGTGAGGGAGACCCAGTACTTC. Protein: CAWRSLAGVRETQYF.

This clone rates as medium-sized. This rearrangement joins TRBV6-5 to TRBJ2-7, with D hard to call. Germline CDR1 and CDR2: MNHEY and SVGAGI. Trimming cost V 5 bases and J 3 bases, with 14 bases left between them. The CDR3 is 14 residues long. The CDR3 sequence is CASSLVAGVYEQYF. The CDR3 DNA is TGTGCCAGCAGTCTGGTGGCAGGCGTCTACGAGCAGTACTTC.

This clone was seen a few times. This chain joins TRBV7-6 and TRBJ2-7; 9 nucleotides match TRBD2. The CDR3 has 16 amino acids. CDR1 is SGHVS, CDR2 FNYEAQ, per germline. The ends lost 2 bases at V and 2 bases at J; junction bases unmatched: 7. The CDR3 coding sequence is TGTGCCAGCAGCTTAAGTGGTGGACTAGCGACCTACGAGCAGTACTTC. Its protein product is CASSLSGGLATYEQYF.

The rearrangement uses TRBV6-1 and TRBJ2-7, with 14 bases identical to TRBD2. Germline V gene data show CDR1 as MNHNS and CDR2 as SASEGT. V dropped 4 bases and J dropped 2; count of bases not matched to a gene: 4. This CDR3 has 16 amino acids. The CDR3 reads CASSGRLAGGPYEQYF. CDR3 DNA: TGTGCCAGCAGTGGACGACTAGCGGGAGGGCCCTACGAGCAGTACTTC.

This clone was counted between two and nine times. V gene TRBV19 combines with J gene TRBJ1-4, with D unresolved. The V end was cut by 6 bases, the J end by 0 bases, with 8 bases between. The CDR3 extends over 14 amino acids. CDR1 is LNHDA and CDR2 is SQIVND in the germline V gene (reference sequence). The CDR3 nucleotides read TGTGCCAGTAGGCGGTTACCAACTAATGAAAAACTGTTTTTT. Its protein product is CASRRLPTNEKLFF.

This rearrangement joins TRBV28 to TRBJ1-1; D is uncertain. Germline V gene data show CDR1 as MDHEN and CDR2 as SYDVKM. This CDR3 spans 13 amino acids. V was cut by 5 bases and J by 1 base, with 8 bases left in between. The CDR3 here is CASSAHKNTEAFF. CDR3 sequence (DNA): TGTGCCAGCAGTGCCCACAAGAACACTGAAGCTTTCTTT. The full variable domain, its missing parts supplied by reference TRBV28 and TRBJ1-1, is DVKVTQSSRYLVKRTGEKVFLECVQDMDHENMFWYRQDPGLGLRLIYFSYDVKMKEKGDIPEGYSVSREKKERFSLILESASTNQTSMYLCASSAHKNTEAFFGQGTRLTVV.

This clone was seen more than once but under ten times. V and J are TRBV15 and TRBJ1-2; the D is unclear. CDR1 and CDR2 from the germline V gene are LNHNV and YYDKDF (reference sequence). This CDR3 spans 15 amino acids. Trimming pared 3 bases from V and 6 bases from J, leaving 17 bases between. CDR3 coding DNA: TGTGCCACCAGCAGGCCTTCAGACATACCGGATGGCTACACCTTC. Translating gives CATSRPSDIPDGYTF.

The chain links TRBV6-5 to TRBJ2-3, with 10 bases fitting TRBD2. The CDR3 runs to 14 residues. Per the germline V gene, CDR1 is MNHEY and CDR2 is SVGAGI. With V trimmed by 5 bases and J by 3 bases, 2 bases remained unmatched. CDR3 protein: CASSLAGVTDTQYF. In DNA, the CDR3 is TGTGCCAGCAGTCTAGCGGGAGTAACAGATACGCAGTATTTT.

This chain uses TRBV11-2 with TRBJ1-2; D unresolved. Looked up from germline, CDR1 is SGHAT and CDR2 is FQNNGV. Deletions cut 1 base from V and 4 bases from J, with 13 bases between. The CDR3 is made up of 15 amino acids. CDR3 nucleotide sequence: TGTGCCAGCAGCTTAGGGGCTCCCTTGGGCTATGGCTACACCTTC. The encoded protein is CASSLGAPLGYGYTF.

This clone was found once. V is TRBV9 and J is TRBJ1-2, with D possibly matching TRBD1 (6 bases). V dropped 0 bases and J dropped 4 bases, with 13 bases sitting between them. CDR1 is SGDLS, CDR2 YYNGEE, per germline. The CDR3 has 15 residues. In DNA, the CDR3 is TGTGCCAGCAGCGTAGAGGCCAGGGGAACCTATGGCTACACCTTC. It encodes CASSVEARGTYGYTF.

The chain is built from TRBV7-2 and TRBJ2-7; D is possibly TRBD2 (6 bases). The V gene lost 5 bases and the J gene lost 3 bases, with 11 bases spanning the gap. The CDR3 is 13 residues long. Germline lookup yields CDR1 SGHTA and CDR2 FQGNSA. The CDR3 bases are TGTGCCAGCAGCCGGACTATCGACTACGAGCAGTACTTC. It yields the protein CASSRTIDYEQYF.

The rearrangement joins TRBV19 to TRBJ1-2; D call uncertain. CDR1 and CDR2 (germline): LNHDA, SQIVND (reference sequence). CDR3 length equals 11 residues. Trimming took off 6 bases at V and 8 bases at J, with 10 bases between the two ends. The DNA of the CDR3 is TGTGCCAGTAGCCAGACGGGGGGCTACACCTTC. Translation gives CASSQTGGYTF. The whole variable domain, filled in from reference TRBV19 and TRBJ1-2, reads DGGITQSPKYLFRKEGQNVTLSCEQNLNHDAMYWYRQDPGQGLRLIYYSQIVNDFQKGDIAEGYSVSREKKESFPLTVTSAQKNPTAFYLCASSQTGGYTFGSGTRLTVV.

The rearrangement uses TRBV4-1 and TRBJ1-1; D is undetermined. Trimming removed 2 bases from V and 0 bases from J, with 10 bases in between. Germline CDR1 MGHRA, CDR2 YSYEKL. The CDR3 loop spans 15 amino acids. This CDR3 is CASSQYHGMNTEAFF. CDR3 bases: TGCGCCAGCAGCCAATACCACGGGATGAACACTGAAGCTTTCTTT.

This clone was observed a few times. The chain carries TRBV18 and TRBJ2-2; the D gene is possibly TRBD1 (6 bases). This CDR3 has 16 amino acids. Germline V lookup: CDR1 KGHSH, CDR2 LQKENI. The V and J ends lost 1 base and 5 bases respectively, with 14 bases between them. CDR3: CASSPQQGLGTGELFF. CDR3 in DNA: TGTGCCAGCTCACCACAACAGGGATTGGGGACCGGGGAGCTGTTTTTT.

The gene calls are TRBV5-4 and TRBJ2-7; 7 bases match TRBD1. The CDR3 is 14 amino acids. V dropped 4 bases and J dropped 0; count of bases not matched to a gene: 4. CDR1 is SGHNT, CDR2 YYREEE, per germline (reference sequence). The CDR3 protein is CASSPGQDSYEQYF. CDR3 in DNA: TGTGCCAGCAGCCCAGGACAGGACTCCTACGAGCAGTACTTC. Together with reference TRBV5-4 and TRBJ2-7, the CDR3 gives the full variable domain: ETGVTQSPTHLIKTRGQQVTLRCSSQSGHNTVSWYQQALGQGPQFIFQYYREEENGRGNFPPRFSGLQFPNYSSELNVNALELDDSALYLCASSPGQDSYEQYFGPGTRLTVT.